The present T cell receptor beta chain was sequenced within a study of T cell responses to AZD1222 COVID-19 vaccine (dated by TCRdb to the early 2020s). About the investigation overall: AZD1222 recipients given second doses at about 4 weeks or at about 12 weeks were pooled, since spike-specific TCR depth and breadth were not found to differ between the two schedules. TCR sequencing covered 230 or so trial participants: 207 given two doses of AZD1222 and about 26 given two doses of MenACWY control vaccine. Trial participants were enrolled by age into 18-55, 56-69 and 70-plus year subgroups, with roughly 160, 29 and 62 TCR-sequenced participants respectively. Findings and caveats that apply to the study as a whole: In the small 56-69-year group, the increase in depth fell short of significance, most likely because of low power. Most participants were white British and females outnumbered males, and the authors suggested that clonal diversity may have been underestimated. Reportedly, close to half of the unique spike-specific TCRs recognized epitopes lying outside the regions that are mutated in the B.1.351 and B.1.1.7 variants. Conclusions about previously exposed vaccinees were limited because only 6 or 7 AZD1222 recipients were SARS-CoV-2 seropositive at baseline. Spike-specific TCR breadth and depth rose significantly after two AZD1222 doses compared with day 0 and with MenACWY recipients. Because no samples from the day 14 peak response were available, repertoires could be characterized only after the peak T cell response. The vaccine-associated CD4 TCRs covered the entire spike protein, and the dominant responses fell in regions 160-218 and 743-854.

The sample's time point label, in plain terms: baseline before first vaccination. Samples from vaccinated people were obtained from the UK trials COV001 and COV002, which included a single-blind randomized controlled phase 2/3 trial of AZD1222 (ChAdOx1 nCoV-19) in healthy adults. Trial participant PBMC samples were collected at day 0 and day 28 after the second dose for TCRbeta chain sequencing. V was cut back by 0 bases and J by 0 bases, leaving a gap of 11 bases between them. The CDR3 measures 15 amino acids from cysteine to phenylalanine. CDR3 DNA only is kept here, 45 bases in frame from base 1. The germline V gene encodes CDR1 GTSNPN and CDR2 SVGIG (reference sequence). On this clone itself: Its antigen is still unknown. No much larger clone exists at a distance of one base, and base qualities are not known.

The CDR3 regions of human TCRbeta chains were analyzed by immunosequencing. Turning to the authors' computational methods: TCRs in the repertoires were compared against a reference library of SARS-CoV-2-specific TCRs that had been generated with the MIRA antigen-specificity platform. Breadth was defined as the fraction of unique TCRs that were SARS-CoV-2-associated. Depth was defined as the fraction of total T cells that were SARS-CoV-2-associated. Using the MIRA data, each spike-specific TCR was assigned both to the spike region to which the TCR was reactive and to a CD4 or CD8 class. Log10-transformed breadth and depth values were compared by one-way ANOVA with Sidak's multiple comparisons tests. TCRdb holds this immuneACCESS table with in-frame rearrangements only. Some clones are missing; in checked studies, unresolved V genes explain under half, and the rest has no known cause. Clonal size and the V and J genes are those of that table, whereas D and trimming came from the DNA. The sample data list approximately 120,000 clones, and over 85% of these were observed just once. The top ten clonotypes cover approximately 3.1% of the sample.

The source is an adult in good health. The chain links TRBV30 with TRBJ1-1; matching of 6 bases hints at TRBD1 as the D gene. The sequenced sample was peripheral blood, obtained on day 0 of AZD1222 vaccination. The CDR3 region reads CAWSVHGQMNTEAFF. The sequenced DNA: TGTGCCTGGAGTGTACACGGACAGATGAACACTGAAGCTTTCTTT.